This TCR beta chain appears in the sequencing data of a study of OX40 agonist ivuxolimab in advanced cancers. About the study: Ivuxolimab was administered intravenously to patients at 0.01 to 10 mg/kg every 2 weeks. People in dose escalation had one of these cancers: hepatocellular carcinoma, melanoma, renal cell or head and neck cancer. Regarding the study as a whole: Specificity for antigen went undetermined in the expanded peripheral T cells. Low clonal expansion, among the lowest seen, marked partial responders at 0.1-3.0 mg/kg.

A remark on this clone: What it binds is unknown.

Assay: immunoSEQ multiplex PCR; the TCRdb copy retains only in-frame clones and omits some. Of around 40,000 clones in the sample, more than 75% were seen once. The sequencing here drew on CD4+ or CD8+ T cells sorted from blood, taken in a trial of the OX40 agonist ivuxolimab. The clonotype comes from an adult with an advanced solid tumor such as melanoma, head and neck, liver or kidney cancer.

CDR3 residues: CASSQAGTGILGTGELFF. The CDR3 DNA sequence: TGTGCCAGCAGCCAGGCCGGGACAGGGATTTTGGGCACCGGGGAGCTGTTTTTT. This sequence joins TRBV5-6 and TRBJ2-2, with TRBD1 matching over 9 bases. V shed 4 bases and J 4 bases; nucleotides not matched to a gene: 14. This CDR3 region has 18 residues. Per the germline V gene, CDR1 is SGHDT and CDR2 is YYEEEE.